What follows are 2 T cell receptor beta chains derived from one specimen sequenced in a study of blood T cell repertoires in COVID-19. Assay: immunoSEQ multiplex PCR; the TCRdb copy retains only in-frame clones and omits some. The sample lists about 290,000 clones; approximately 86% were seen once. The sample consisted of peripheral blood. The receptor source for this set is a woman aged 45-65 years with active or convalescent COVID-19.

This chain uses TRBV2 with TRBJ1-5; no clear D gene. The CDR3 totals 13 residues. Germline values: CDR1 SNHLY, CDR2 FYNNEI. V shed 6 bases and J shed 6 bases, with 12 bases lying between them. This CDR3 reads CASRPAGFQPQHF. CDR3 nucleotide sequence: TGTGCCAGCAGGCCGGCGGGATTTCAGCCCCAGCATTTT.

The chain has TRBV10-3 and TRBJ1-3; 7 bases are shared with TRBD1. V trimming: 8 bases; J trimming: 2 bases; junction bases outside the gene matches: 6. The CDR3 covers 14 residues. Germline values: CDR1 ENHRY, CDR2 SYGVKD. The CDR3 region has the DNA TGTGCCATCGCCCAGCAGGGGGCTGGAAACACCATATATTTT. Residues: CAIAQQGAGNTIYF.